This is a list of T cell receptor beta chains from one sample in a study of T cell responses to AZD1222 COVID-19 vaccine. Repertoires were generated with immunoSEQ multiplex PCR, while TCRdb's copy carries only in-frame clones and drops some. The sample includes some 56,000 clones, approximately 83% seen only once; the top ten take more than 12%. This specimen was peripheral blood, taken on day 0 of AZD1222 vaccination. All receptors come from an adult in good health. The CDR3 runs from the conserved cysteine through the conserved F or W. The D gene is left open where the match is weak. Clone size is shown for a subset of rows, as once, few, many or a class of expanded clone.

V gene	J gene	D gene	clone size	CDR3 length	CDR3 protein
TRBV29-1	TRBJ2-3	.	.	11	CSPLLLGTQYF
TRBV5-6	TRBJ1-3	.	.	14	CASSLPASGNTIYF
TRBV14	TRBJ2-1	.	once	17	CASSSGLGGPQWDEQFF
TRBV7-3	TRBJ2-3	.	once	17	CASSLRGDPAGTDTQYF
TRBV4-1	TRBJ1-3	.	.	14	CASSQYSAGNTIYF
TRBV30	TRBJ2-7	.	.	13	CACSTGGLYEQYF
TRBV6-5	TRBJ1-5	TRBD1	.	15	CASVWTGDSNQPQHF
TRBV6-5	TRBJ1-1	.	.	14	CASSYSRVNTEAFF
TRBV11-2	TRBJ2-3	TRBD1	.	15	CASSQGVTSTDTQYF
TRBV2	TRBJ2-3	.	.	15	CASLKQRQNTDTQYF
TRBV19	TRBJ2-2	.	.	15	CASFFGGANLGELFF
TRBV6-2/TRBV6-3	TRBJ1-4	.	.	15	CASSYSGALNEKLFF
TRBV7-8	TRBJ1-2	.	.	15	CASSREVPPAYGYTF
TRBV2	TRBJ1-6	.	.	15	CASSPDRSANSPLHF
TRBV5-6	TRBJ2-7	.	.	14	CASSLVGLSYEQYF
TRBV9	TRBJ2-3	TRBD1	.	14	CASSRDRLADTQYF
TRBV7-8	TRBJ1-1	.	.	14	CASSDPGRNTEAFF
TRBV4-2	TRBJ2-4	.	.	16	CASSQGGGPSKNIQYF
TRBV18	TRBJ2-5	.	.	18	CASSPPVGSMAWAETQYF
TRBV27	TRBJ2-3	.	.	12	CASSSSANTQYF
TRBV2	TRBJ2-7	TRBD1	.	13	CASRGQGYYEQYF
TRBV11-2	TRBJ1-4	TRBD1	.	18	CASSVDRGITYTNEKLFF
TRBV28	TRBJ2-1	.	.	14	CASSRPVSYNEQFF
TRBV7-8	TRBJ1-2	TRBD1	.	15	CASSPIGQGWDGYTF
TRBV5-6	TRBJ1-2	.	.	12	CASNQGLDGYTF
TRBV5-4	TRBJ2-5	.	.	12	CASSSSGETQYF
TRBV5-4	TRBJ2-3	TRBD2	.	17	CASSSAGTSGAADTQYF
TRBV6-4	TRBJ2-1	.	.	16	CASSVRAGSSYNEQFF
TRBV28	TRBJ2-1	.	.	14	CASSLPLQVQGEFF
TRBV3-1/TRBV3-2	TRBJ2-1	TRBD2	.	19	CASSQVRLAGAVGYNEQFF
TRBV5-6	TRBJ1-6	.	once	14	CASSPAWGGSPLHF
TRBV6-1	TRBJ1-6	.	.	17	CASSESVVGSYNSPLHF
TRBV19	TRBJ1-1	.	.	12	CASSSTGTEAFF
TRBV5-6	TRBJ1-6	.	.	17	CASSLPQSLSYNSPLHF
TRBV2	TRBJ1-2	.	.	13	CASSDQGSYGYTF
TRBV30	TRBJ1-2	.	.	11	CAWRGGNGYTF
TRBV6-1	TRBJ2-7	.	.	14	CASSEGPEGNEQYF
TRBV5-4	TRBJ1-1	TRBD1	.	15	CASSLGTGGFAEAFF
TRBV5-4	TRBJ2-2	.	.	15	CASSLGGVNTGELFF
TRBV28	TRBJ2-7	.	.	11	CASSLYREQYF
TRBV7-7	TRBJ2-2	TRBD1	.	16	CASSLVWTGDTGELFF
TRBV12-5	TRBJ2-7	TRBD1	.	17	CASGLVVSGQRLDEQCF